This TCR beta chain was captured by sequencing in a study of blood T cell repertoires in COVID-19. Study-wide context: Spain, Italy and the United States supplied samples that represented acute and convalescent COVID-19. The analysed material was cDNA or gDNA that came from T cells, B-cell-depleted T cells, or PBMCs.

Clones were sequenced by immunoSEQ multiplex PCR, and TCRdb holds only the in-frame ones, with some missing. The sample has 140,000 to 150,000 clones, just under 85% seen once. The CDR3 runs 14 residues. V lost 5 bases to trimming and J lost 3 bases; unmatched junction nucleotides: 4. Germline V gene data show CDR1 as SGHVS and CDR2 as FNYEAQ. The sequenced sample was peripheral blood. This sequence originates from a woman aged 40-49 years with active or convalescent COVID-19. The chain employs TRBV7-6 and TRBJ2-7; 10 positions agree with TRBD2. The CDR3 region is CASSLQRGGYEQYF. The CDR3 coding sequence is TGTGCCAGCAGCCTCCAGCGGGGGGGCTACGAGCAGTACTTC.